The 26 T cell receptor beta chains reported below all come from one sample, sequenced in a study of identical twins. TCRdb ran MiXCR on the 5' RACE reads and lists one entry per CDR3 protein. The profile shows about 150,000 distinct CDR3 sequences, approximately 3.5% of them singletons. Specimen: memory T cells sorted from blood. Every receptor here comes from a man aged 18 to 35 in good health.

This clonotype was observed at least ten times. The V gene is TRBV20-1, the J gene TRBJ1-1; D uncertain. V gave up 3 bases and J gave up 6 bases, with 17 bases separating them. CDR1 is DFQATT and CDR2 is SNEGSKA in the germline V gene (reference sequence). The CDR3 length is 14 residues. CDR3 coding DNA: TGCAGTGCTAGTGTCCCGGGGAGGGTCGCTGAAGCTTTCTTT. Protein product: CSASVPGRVAEAFF.

The sample holds many counts of this clonotype. V and J are TRBV14 and TRBJ1-4, with 7 bases identical to TRBD1. V shed 3 bases, J shed 8 bases, and the junction held 6 bases outside the gene matches. The germline V gene encodes CDR1 SGHDN and CDR2 FVKESK. The CDR3 consists of 14 residues. The CDR3 is CASSHRDSREKLFF. The DNA of the CDR3 is TGTGCCAGCAGCCACCGGGACAGCCGCGAAAAACTGTTTTTT. Together with reference TRBV14 and TRBJ1-4, the CDR3 gives the full variable domain: EAGVTQFPSHSVIEKGQTVTLRCDPISGHDNLYWYRRVMGKEIKFLLHFVKESKQDESGMPNNRFLAERTGGTYSTLKVQPAELEDSGVYFCASSHRDSREKLFFGSGTQLSVL.

The table lists this clonotype with many counts. This chain links TRBV4-3 with TRBJ2-1; 10 bases are shared with TRBD2. Germline CDR1 reads LGHNA; CDR2 reads YSLEER. The CDR3 is 17 residues long. Trimming at V came to 0 bases and at J to 4 bases, leaving 6 bases not matched to a gene. The CDR3 coding sequence is TGCGCCAGCAGCCAAGATTCACTAGCGGGGCCGTACAATGAGCAGTTCTTC. The encoded protein is CASSQDSLAGPYNEQFF.

This clonotype has a count of ten or more. The chain carries TRBV7-2 and TRBJ2-3; 11 nucleotides agree with TRBD2. There are 14 residues in the CDR3. Germline CDR1 reads SGHTA; CDR2 reads FQGNSA. V was clipped by 3 bases and J by 6 bases; unmatched bases: 2. CDR3 sequence (DNA): TGTGCCAGCAGCTTCGCTAGCGGGGGGGATACGCAGTATTTT. Its translation: CASSFASGGDTQYF.

This clonotype was observed at least ten times. V is TRBV11-3 and J is TRBJ1-6, with a tentative D call TRBD1 (5 bases). This CDR3 region has 14 residues. The germline gives CDR1 SGHNT, CDR2 YENEEA. The V gene lost 3 bases and the J gene lost 10 bases, with 13 bases spanning the gap. This CDR3 reads CASSLSQGGSPLHF. The CDR3 DNA reads as TGTGCCAGCAGCTTGAGCCAGGGTGGCTCACCCCTCCACTTT.

This clonotype was counted at least ten times. The V gene is TRBV10-3, the J gene TRBJ1-2; a possible D gene is TRBD1 (5 bases). The V gene lost 3 bases and the J gene lost 8 bases, with 13 bases spanning the gap. CDR3 length equals 13 residues. CDR1 and CDR2 (germline): ENHRY, SYGVKD. The CDR3 DNA reads TGTGCCATCAGTGAAGGCCCTGGGGGAGGCTACACCTTC. Protein: CAISEGPGGGYTF.

The table lists this clonotype with a few counts. The chain carries TRBV10-3 and TRBJ2-5; TRBD1 aligns across 10 bases. Germline V lookup: CDR1 ENHRY, CDR2 SYGVKD. The CDR3 has 14 amino acids. V dropped 6 bases and J dropped 5; count of bases not matched to a gene: 6. CDR3 region: CAIRGQGSWETQYF. The CDR3 nucleotides are TGTGCCATCAGGGGACAGGGGAGTTGGGAGACCCAGTACTTC.

This clonotype was observed at least ten times. The chain couples TRBV25-1 to TRBJ2-3; D gene ambiguous. Germline values: CDR1 MGHDK, CDR2 SYGVNS. The CDR3 has 16 residues. V dropped 10 bases and J dropped 0 bases, with 20 bases sitting between them. Here the CDR3 DNA reads TGTGCCACCCCCGACGCGAAGGAAACCAGCACAGATACGCAGTATTTT. This codes for CATPDAKETSTDTQYF.

This chain links TRBV12-3 or TRBV12-4 with TRBJ2-1; possibly TRBD2 for D (5 bases). CDR3 length: 14 amino acids. Trimming shortened V by 8 bases and J by 7 bases, and 18 bases separated the two germline ends. CDR3 DNA: TGTGCCAGCGGGAGATCGGTCGATTCAAATGAGCAGTTCTTC. This gives the protein CASGRSVDSNEQFF.

This clonotype was recorded many times. The CDR3 protein is CASSLDRVGEKLFF. CDR3 nucleotides: TGCGCCAGCAGCTTGGACAGGGTGGGCGAAAAACTGTTTTTT. This chain connects TRBV5-1 to TRBJ1-4, with D maybe TRBD1 (6 bases). The V gene lost 0 bases and the J gene lost 8 bases, with 11 bases spanning the gap. Germline V gives CDR1 SGHRS, CDR2 YFSETQ. The CDR3 spans 14 residues.

This clonotype occurred many times. The chain joins TRBV28 to TRBJ2-3, with D perhaps given as TRBD1 or TRBD2 (5 bases each). CDR1 MDHEN and CDR2 SYDVKM come from the germline V gene. The ends were cut back, 5 bases at V and 4 bases at J, with 16 bases in the middle. The CDR3 is 15 amino acids. CDR3 in DNA: TGTGCCAGCAGTCCTGGGGGAGTCGTCGCAGATACGCAGTATTTT. Protein sequence: CASSPGGVVADTQYF.

In this sample, this clonotype turned up many times. The chain is built from TRBV12-3 or TRBV12-4 and TRBJ1-3; D call uncertain. The CDR3 runs to 14 residues. Trimming took 2 bases from V and 1 from J, leaving 6 bases between them. The CDR3: CASSLTGSGNTIYF. The CDR3 DNA sequence: TGTGCCAGCAGTTTAACGGGTTCTGGAAACACCATATATTTT.

This clonotype was observed many times. The chain combines TRBV7-2 with TRBJ2-3, with a possible D match to TRBD2 (5 bases). Germline CDR1 reads SGHTA; CDR2 reads FQGNSA. The ends were cut back, 3 bases at V and 0 bases at J, with 13 bases in the middle. This CDR3 contains 16 residues. The CDR3 DNA follows: TGTGCCAGCAGCTTGGTTAAGCGGACGAGCACAGATACGCAGTATTTT. It yields the protein CASSLVKRTSTDTQYF.

This clonotype has at least ten counts. This chain joins TRBV12-3 or TRBV12-4 and TRBJ2-1; D is uncertain. The ends were cut back, 8 bases at V and 8 bases at J, with 13 bases in the middle. The CDR3 runs 12 residues. CDR3 sequence (DNA): TGTGCCAGCGTCCCTCTCATCGATGAGCAGTTCTTC. Translation: CASVPLIDEQFF.

Ten or more counts support this clonotype. The CDR3 sequence is CSVNRGGFGEQYF. In DNA form, the CDR3 reads TGCAGCGTAAACCGAGGCGGTTTTGGCGAGCAGTACTTC. The chain joins TRBV29-1 to TRBJ2-7; D not resolved. CDR1 is SQVTM and CDR2 is ANQGSEA in the germline V gene. Trimming pared 6 bases from V and 6 bases from J, leaving 18 bases between. The CDR3 runs 13 residues.

There are many counts of this clonotype. The gene calls are TRBV20-1 and TRBJ2-3; D gene uncertain. Germline CDR1 DFQATT, CDR2 SNEGSKA (reference sequence). This CDR3 contains 13 residues. CDR3 in amino acids: CRTGPSGTDTQYF. CDR3 coding DNA: TGCAGAACCGGCCCCTCTGGCACAGATACGCAGTATTTT.

This clonotype was counted at least ten times. This sequence joins TRBV20-1 and TRBJ1-6, with 10 positions matching TRBD1. Germline CDR1 DFQATT, CDR2 SNEGSKA (reference sequence). The junction had 9 bases not matched to a gene; V was cut back by 3 bases and J by 7 bases. This CDR3 is built from 16 residues. The CDR3 sequence is CSASAPPGQGNSPLHF. CDR3 DNA sequence: TGCAGTGCTAGCGCCCCTCCGGGACAGGGGAATTCACCCCTCCACTTT.

In its sample, this clonotype was seen many times. The CDR3, as DNA: TGTGCCAGCAGTACCGGACAGGGCGGCTCTGGGGCCAACGTCCTGACTTTC. This sequence encodes CASSTGQGGSGANVLTF. This chain joins TRBV6-2 or TRBV6-3 and TRBJ2-6; 8 nucleotides agree with TRBD1. V was pared by 5 bases and J by 0 bases, with 6 bases of the junction left unmatched. The CDR3 is 17 amino acids. The germline V gene has CDR1 MNHEY and CDR2 SVGEGT.

Many counts were recorded for this clonotype. V and J are TRBV7-2 and TRBJ1-5; no clear D gene. CDR3 length equals 14 residues. The V gene's germline CDR1 is SGHTA and CDR2 FQGNSA. Deletions cut 3 bases from V and 0 bases from J, with 6 bases between. The CDR3 region is CASSFLDSNQPQHF. The DNA for the CDR3 is TGTGCCAGCAGCTTCCTGGATAGCAATCAGCCCCAGCATTTT.

There are many counts of this clonotype. The V gene is TRBV7-8, the J gene TRBJ2-7, with D maybe TRBD1 (5 bases). Germline CDR1 reads SGHVS; CDR2 reads FQNEAQ. The ends were cut back, 2 bases at V and 1 base at J, with 18 bases in the middle. The CDR3 contains 17 residues. CDR3 in DNA: TGTGCCAGCAGCTTAACCCCCGCCACCGACAGTTCCTACGAGCAGTACGTC. Translating it yields CASSLTPATDSSYEQYV.

This clonotype was seen at least ten times. The rearrangement joins TRBV30 to TRBJ2-5; D is unresolved. The CDR3 length is 12 residues. V shed 2 bases and J shed 5 bases, with 9 bases lying between them. Germline V gene sequence: CDR1 GTSNPN, CDR2 SVGIG (reference sequence). The CDR3: CAWSTGPETQYF. The CDR3, as DNA: TGTGCCTGGAGTACCGGCCCCGAGACCCAGTACTTC.

This clonotype was recorded many times. V usage is TRBV24-1 and J usage is TRBJ2-2, with D perhaps matching TRBD2 (7 bases). The V gene's germline CDR1 is KGHDR and CDR2 SFDVKD. This CDR3 has 15 residues. Trimming took off 8 bases at V and 1 base at J, with 13 bases between the two ends. CDR3 bases: TGTGCCACCACGGGGGGCAGGGAGAACACCGGGGAGCTGTTTTTT. Its translation: CATTGGRENTGELFF.

This clonotype is labeled medium-sized (0.01 to 0.1%). The rearrangement joins TRBV5-6 to TRBJ2-1; no reliable D call. Trimming pared 5 bases from V and 7 bases from J, leaving 7 bases between. Germline loops: CDR1 SGHDT, CDR2 YYEEEE. CDR3 length equals 11 residues. CDR3 nucleotide sequence: TGTGCCAGCAGTTTAGCAAATGAGCAGTTCTTC. It encodes CASSLANEQFF. Filled out from reference TRBV5-6 and TRBJ2-1, the complete variable domain reads DAGVTQSPTHLIKTRGQQVTLRCSPKSGHDTVSWYQQALGQGPQFIFQYYEEEERQRGNFPDRFSGHQFPNYSSELNVNALLLGDSALYLCASSLANEQFFGPGTRLTVL.

This clonotype was observed many times. This chain joins TRBV6-5 and TRBJ2-3; D possibly uses TRBD1 or TRBD2 (5 bases each). In germline, CDR1 is MNHEY, CDR2 SVGAGI. Trimming stripped 0 bases from V and 4 bases from J, with 14 bases between. This CDR3 region has 16 residues. The CDR3 region is CASSYSWDGSADTQYF. The CDR3 region has the DNA TGTGCCAGCAGTTACTCCTGGGACGGCAGCGCAGATACGCAGTATTTT.

This clonotype was detected ten times or more. The genes are TRBV24-1 and TRBJ2-3; 12 nucleotides agree with TRBD2. CDR1 is KGHDR, CDR2 SFDVKD, per germline. The CDR3 is 18 amino acids. After removal of 1 base from V and 4 bases from J, the junction contained 8 bases not matched to a gene. The CDR3 sequence is CATSDFRGLAGSPDTQYF. The CDR3 DNA reads as TGTGCCACCAGTGATTTCCGGGGACTAGCGGGTTCTCCAGATACGCAGTATTTT.

This clonotype was picked up many times. The CDR3 sequence is CASSSSGTPWLQETQYF. The DNA of the CDR3 is TGTGCCAGCAGTTCCTCCGGGACTCCGTGGCTCCAAGAGACCCAGTACTTC. The chain has TRBV6-5 and TRBJ2-5, with D tentatively TRBD2 (6 bases). V lost 4 bases to trimming and J lost 1 base, with 19 bases between them. Germline CDR1 is MNHEY and CDR2 is SVGAGI. The CDR3 contains 17 residues.